This T cell receptor beta chain is from a study of cytomegalovirus exposure and HLA in healthy donors. A few counts support this clone. Its target is not known. The PCR ran on 60 Vbeta and 13 Jbeta primers. Sequencing used immunoSEQ multiplex PCR; TCRdb keeps in-frame clones, though not all of them. The table includes roughly 190,000 clones, over 60% detected once. The study, taken as a whole, reports: Later analysis showed TCR association rates varying by HLA locus, highest for DRB1 and lowest for HLA-C. Overall, approximately 150 TCR beta chains were annotated as cytomegalovirus-associated.

Germline V CDR1 and CDR2: MNHEY, SVGAGI. The CDR3 is 14 amino acids. V shed 6 bases, J shed 4 bases, and the junction held 8 bases outside the gene matches. The sequence was collected from a woman in her forties in good health and CMV-seronegative. V gene TRBV6-5 combines with J gene TRBJ1-2, with TRBD1 identical over 7 bases. Sequenced: PBMCs. In nucleotides, the CDR3 is TGTGCCAGCAGGAGGGACAGCTCGGGCTATGGCTACACCTTC. It codes for CASRRDSSGYGYTF.